Listed here is a single T cell receptor (beta chain). Its antigen is not identified. This specimen belongs to a study of vaccination and CD4 T cells after COVID-19. Study as a whole: Across the group, participants received two doses of either BNT162b2 or mRNA-1273 vaccine. Each of the control cultures got a CEFX pool, an HIV-1 Nef pool, or no peptide.

Treatment described: approximately nine-day PBMC culture with coronavirus spike peptide pools or control peptides (ViraFEST assay). Germline loops: CDR1 SGHRS, CDR2 YFSETQ. The V segment lost 3 bases and the J segment 7 bases; nucleotides outside the gene matches: 6. The CDR3 runs 15 residues. The Oncomine TCR Beta short-read assay sequenced DNA from cultured CD4+ T cells. Researchers extracted genomic DNA from CD4+ T cells that had been cultured. MiXCR, run by TCRdb on the PCR reads, gives a single entry per CDR3 protein. The sample lists 11,000 or so distinct CDR3 sequences, roughly 26% occurring once. Overall study findings and caveats: Among convalescent patients, a median roughly 88% of reactive clones emerged only after vaccination.

Material for sequencing was cultured CD4+ T cells from blood. The sequence was obtained from a human donor with COVID-19. The chain employs TRBV5-1 and TRBJ1-4, with TRBD1 matching over 10 bases. The CDR3 sequence: CASSSGGQGSEKLFF. The CDR3 nucleotides are TGCGCCAGCAGCTCTGGGGGACAGGGGAGTGAAAAACTGTTTTTT. Filled out from reference TRBV5-1 and TRBJ1-4, the complete variable domain reads KAGVTQTPRYLIKTRGQQVTLSCSPISGHRSVSWYQQTPGQGLQFLFEYFSETQRNKGNFPGRFSGRQFSNSRSEMNVSTLELGDSALYLCASSSGGQGSEKLFFGSGTQLSVL.